Included here is one T cell receptor (beta chain) sequence, with context. What it recognizes is unknown. The CDR3 length is 14 residues. Germline V gives CDR1 MNHEY, CDR2 SMNVEV (reference sequence). The junction had 7 bases not matched to a gene; V was cut back by 5 bases and J by 3 bases. This entry belongs to a study of cytomegalovirus exposure and HLA in healthy donors. Overall study: The roughly 120 million unique TCR beta sequences, from 150 million to 200 million T cells, were found by an earlier analysis. Unique TCRs from HLA-typed donors, 80 million to 100 million of them, were held in an early data release. Study-level findings and limits: Analysis was performed later, and it showed HLA-associated TCR beta chains to be more clonally expanded than equally common others.

The PCR made use of 60 Vbeta and 13 Jbeta primers. Measured with immunoSEQ multiplex PCR; TCRdb has only the in-frame clones, and not every one. This sample has 150,000 to 200,000 clones, with 84% found just once. Sequencing used PBMCs. The chain uses TRBV27 and TRBJ2-7, with 7 nucleotides matching TRBD1. The origin of this receptor is a man between 50 and 59 years old in good health and CMV-seropositive. The CDR3 is CASSPRRDSYEQYV. The CDR3 bases are TGTGCCAGCAGTCCCCGCCGGGACAGCTACGAGCAGTACGTC.